Described below is a single TCR beta chain sequence and its context. Its antigen is undetermined. These data are taken from a study of T cell responses to AZD1222 COVID-19 vaccine. The study's findings and limits: The donor cohort was predominantly white British with a female majority, and clonal diversity may have been underestimated. With dominance at 160-218 and 743-854, vaccine-associated CD4 TCRs spanned spike. Among those given AZD1222, only five to seven were seropositive at baseline. Reports say nearly half of spike-specific TCRs go after unmutated variant regions.

Germline V CDR1 and CDR2: LNHDA, SQIVND (reference sequence). Deletions cut 3 bases from V and 6 bases from J, with 11 bases between. CDR3 length equals 13 residues. Only in-frame clones appear in the TCRdb table, and some are missing; sequencing was by immunoSEQ multiplex PCR. The sample holds under 130,000 clones; 82% are singletons and the top ten take 4% to 6%. This specimen consisted of peripheral blood, obtained on day 0 of AZD1222 vaccination. V usage is TRBV19 and J usage is TRBJ1-1; no reliable D call. This sequence was found in an adult in good health. CDR3 DNA sequence: TGTGCCAGTAGTATGGGTCCTTCGCCTGAAGCTTTCTTT. Translating it yields CASSMGPSPEAFF. Together with reference TRBV19 and TRBJ1-1, the CDR3 gives the full variable domain: DGGITQSPKYLFRKEGQNVTLSCEQNLNHDAMYWYRQDPGQGLRLIYYSQIVNDFQKGDIAEGYSVSREKKESFPLTVTSAQKNPTAFYLCASSMGPSPEAFFGQGTRLTVV.